The source of this T cell receptor beta chain is a study of Ad26.COV2.S vaccination and SARS-CoV-2 variants. On the study more broadly: In the study, Ad26.COV2.S was injected intramuscularly once, or twice 56 days apart. Study outcomes and limitations: It was reported that spike-specific CD8+ and CD4+ T cell responses were substantially broad after vaccination.

This table comes from immunoSEQ multiplex PCR, and its TCRdb copy is limited to in-frame clones, with some not included. The sample has 290,000 or so clones; around 87% are singletons. Indicated treatment: roughly 20 received Ad26.COV2.S at low or high dose, single or two shots; about five received placebo; per-sample allocation not given. Day 63 after the first injection of vaccine or placebo was the sampling time. The sample came from a Boston adult aged 18-55 years. The shot given was an Ad26 vector that makes Wuhan-strain SARS-CoV-2 spike. Notes on this clone: Its antigen is currently unknown.

The CDR3 totals 15 residues. In germline, CDR1 is MNHEY, CDR2 SVGAGI. V trimming: 6 bases; J trimming: 6 bases; junction bases outside the gene matches: 8. The sequence derives from a person between 18 and 59 years old who received the Ad26.COV2.S COVID-19 vaccine or a placebo. The specimen was peripheral blood, collected in a trial of Ad26.COV2.S vaccine versus placebo. The chain couples TRBV6-5 to TRBJ2-2, with 9 bases lining up with TRBD2. DNA of the CDR3: TGTGCCAGCAGGTTCGCGGGAGGGCCAGCCGGGGAGCTGTTTTTT. This translates into CASRFAGGPAGELFF.